A selection of T cell receptor beta chains follows, all from one sample in a study of control samples from healthy donors and cancer patients. Data came from immunoSEQ multiplex PCR; TCRdb stores just in-frame clones and leaves some out. The profile covers over 120,000 clones, with about 90% appearing a single time and about 3% taken by the ten largest. The sequencing sample was made of blood. The receptors here all came from a young man in good health. CDR3s include the opening cysteine and the closing phenylalanine or tryptophan. A D gene is named only where the DNA matches it firmly. Rows give clone size only sometimes, using once, few, many, or a class for an expanded clone.

D | J | V | size | DNA | CDR3
NA | TRBJ2-7 | TRBV5-6 | NA | TGTGCCAGCAGCTTGAACAGTTTCGGCGAGCAGTACTTC | CASSLNSFGEQYF
NA | TRBJ1-5 | TRBV27 | NA | TGTGCCAGCAGTTTACCGGGTCAGCCCCAGCATTTT | CASSLPGQPQHF
NA | TRBJ1-2 | TRBV7-2 | NA | TGTGCCAGCAGTCTAGGGGCAGGGGATAACTATGGCTACACCTTC | CASSLGAGDNYGYTF
TRBD1 | TRBJ1-2 | TRBV6-7 | once | TGTGCCAGCAGTCCAGGGGGGGACCGGGGAGGTTGGGATGGCTACACCTTC | CASSPGGDRGGWDGYTF
TRBD1 | TRBJ1-1 | TRBV20-1 | NA | TGCAGTGCTAGTGGCCGACAGGGGAGGGGAACTGAAGCTTTCTTT | CSASGRQGRGTEAFF
TRBD2 | TRBJ2-3 | TRBV13 | NA | TGTGCCAGCAGCCAACGACTAGCGGTCACAGATACGCAGTATTTT | CASSQRLAVTDTQYF
NA | TRBJ2-2 | TRBV6-5 | NA | TGTGCCAGCAGTTACCGGGTTTGGGGGGTGGCCGGGGAGCTGTTTTTT | CASSYRVWGVAGELFF
NA | TRBJ2-1 | TRBV5-1 | NA | TGCGCCAGCAGCTTGGGCCCTAACTACAATGAGCAGTTCTTC | CASSLGPNYNEQFF
NA | TRBJ2-7 | TRBV27 | NA | TGTGCCAGCAGTTTGGCAGGGGAGGGCTCCTACGAGCAGTACTTC | CASSLAGEGSYEQYF
NA | TRBJ1-2 | TRBV2 | NA | TGTGCCAGCAGTGTATCTAGCCATGGCTACACCTTC | CASSVSSHGYTF
NA | TRBJ2-3 | TRBV2 | NA | TGTGCCAGCAGTGAAGCGCTTCAGGCAGATACGCAGTATTTT | CASSEALQADTQYF
NA | TRBJ1-5 | TRBV28 | NA | TGTGCCAGCAGTTCTATGGATTCTAATCGTCAGCCCCAGCATTTT | CASSSMDSNRQPQHF
TRBD1 | TRBJ1-2 | TRBV29-1 | NA | TGCAGCGTTGATGCCGTTGGGACAGGGGGTCCCCTCGGCTACACCTTC | CSVDAVGTGGPLGYTF
TRBD1 | TRBJ2-2 | TRBV19 | NA | TGTGCCAGTAGTATTATTACAGGGGGCTCCGGGGAGCTGTTTTTT | CASSIITGGSGELFF
NA | TRBJ2-3 | TRBV6-6 | NA | TGTGCCAGCAGTTACGGGCAGCATACTAGCACAGATACGCAGTATTTT | CASSYGQHTSTDTQYF
NA | TRBJ2-7 | TRBV5-4 | NA | TGTGCCAGCAGCATCTCCGGACCCCCCGACGAGCAGTACTTC | CASSISGPPDEQYF
TRBD1 | TRBJ2-7 | TRBV19 | NA | TGTGCCAGTAGTAAGACAGGGGGGCCCCTCTACGAGCAGTACTTC | CASSKTGGPLYEQYF
NA | TRBJ1-1 | TRBV14 | NA | TGTGCCAGCAGCCAAACAGGTCTCACGGGCACTGAAGCTTTCTTC | CASSQTGLTGTEAFF